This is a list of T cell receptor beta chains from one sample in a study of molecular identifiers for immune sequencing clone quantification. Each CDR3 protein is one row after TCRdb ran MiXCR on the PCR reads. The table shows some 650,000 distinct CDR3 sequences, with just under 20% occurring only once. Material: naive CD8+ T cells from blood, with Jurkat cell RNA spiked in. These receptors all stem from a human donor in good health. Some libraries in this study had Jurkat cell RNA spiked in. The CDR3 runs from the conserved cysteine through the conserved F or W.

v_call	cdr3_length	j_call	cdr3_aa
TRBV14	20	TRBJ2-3	CASSQLFNKGLAGNSDTQYF
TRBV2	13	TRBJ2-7	CASSEANGYEQYF
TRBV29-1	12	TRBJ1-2	CSVEAGAYGYTF
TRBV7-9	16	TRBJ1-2	CASSLATAQSPSGYTF
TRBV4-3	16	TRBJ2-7	CASSQGTSGSSYEQYF
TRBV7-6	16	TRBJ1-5	CASSSAPGRYGGPQHF
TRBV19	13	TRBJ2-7	CASSIIAGNEQYF
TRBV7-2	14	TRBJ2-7	CASSFLSGPGEQYF
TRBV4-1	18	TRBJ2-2	CASSPRGTSGIHTGELVF
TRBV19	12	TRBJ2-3	CASSTRGDTQYF
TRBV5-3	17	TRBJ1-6	CASSPQGLGSYNSPLHF
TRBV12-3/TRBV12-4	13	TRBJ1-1	CASKWLGNTEAFF
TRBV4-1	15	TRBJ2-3	CASSLSGGAGDTQYF
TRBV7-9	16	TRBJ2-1	CASSPTSGRGYNEQFF
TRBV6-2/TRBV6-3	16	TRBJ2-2	CASSPTHLRNTGELFF
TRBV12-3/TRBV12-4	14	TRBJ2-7	CASSPETGTYEQYF
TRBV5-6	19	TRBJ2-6	CASSLAAGSAQYGANVLTF
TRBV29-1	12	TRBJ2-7	CSVLLGTYEQYF
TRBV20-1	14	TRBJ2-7	CSARASGISYEQYF
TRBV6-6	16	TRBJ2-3	CASSYVEMGFTDTQYF
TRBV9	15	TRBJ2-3	CASSVAGSSGDTQYF
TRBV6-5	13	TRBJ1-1	CASRTHLGTEAFF
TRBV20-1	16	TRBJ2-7	CSATGTSGIVGYEQYF
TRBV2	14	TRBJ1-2	CASSEGGQNYGYTF
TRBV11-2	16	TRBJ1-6	CASSFSGPSTNSPLHF